The entry below describes one T cell receptor (beta chain). A single record per CDR3 protein comes from TCRdb applying MiXCR to the RT-PCR reads. The table has about 700,000 distinct CDR3 sequences, 11% to 15% seen once. The TCR originated in a female donor in good health, serving as a healthy control. Material: memory CD4+ T cells from blood.

CDR3 nucleotide sequence: TGCAGCGGAAGGGGTCCTGGAAACACCATATATTTT. Its translation is CSGRGPGNTIYF. The gene calls are TRBV29-1 and TRBJ1-3; weak D call: TRBD1 (5 bases). CDR3 length: 12 residues. Germline V gene lookup returns CDR1 SQVTM and CDR2 ANQGSEA. V gave up 7 bases and J gave up 2 bases, with 9 bases separating them.